This TCR beta chain originates from a study of blood T cell repertoires in COVID-19. Background on the study: Both acute and convalescent COVID-19 samples were obtained from the United States, Italy and Spain.

Method: immunoSEQ multiplex PCR; TCRdb's copy keeps in-frame clones and lacks some. In the table there are tens of thousands of clones, roughly 68% of which are singletons. Looked up from germline, CDR1 is SGHDT and CDR2 is YYEEEE. This CDR3 has 14 residues. V was clipped by 0 bases and J by 7 bases, with 11 bases between them. Sequencing used peripheral blood. This receptor was taken from a man older than 75 with acute or convalescent COVID-19. The genes are TRBV5-6 and TRBJ2-1; no definite D call. CDR3 sequence reads: CASSLGIYLNEQFF. DNA for the CDR3: TGTGCCAGCAGCTTGGGCATCTACTTGAATGAGCAGTTCTTC.